This T cell receptor beta chain was identified in a study of type 1 and type 2 diabetes patients. Study summary: The cohort mixed type 1 diabetes, type 2 diabetes and nondiabetic donors. CD4+ or CD8+ T cells were positively selected from PBMCs with microbeads. Study-level results: Some T1D-only expanded clones might appear in more T2D or control samples.

In this sample, this clonotype turned up a few times. Antigen: not known. There are 17 residues in the CDR3. Losses at the gene ends were 2 bases for V and 5 bases for J; bases not matched to a gene: 15. Germline CDR1 GTSNPN, CDR2 SVGIG (reference sequence). Genomic DNA was the PCR template. Amplification of the beta chain CDR3 used 30 forward and 13 reverse multiplex primers. In TCRdb, the multiplex PCR reads were re-called with MiXCR into one record per CDR3 protein. The sample has 270,000 or so distinct CDR3 sequences, around 50% seen once. Sequenced: peripheral blood mononuclear cells (PBMCs). The sequence came from a man younger than 30 with type 2 diabetes. The chain joins TRBV30 to TRBJ1-1; 9 bases match TRBD1. The CDR3 spells CAWSSPYTGGWETEAFF. In DNA, the CDR3 is TGTGCCTGGAGTTCCCCCTACACAGGGGGCTGGGAAACTGAAGCTTTCTTT.